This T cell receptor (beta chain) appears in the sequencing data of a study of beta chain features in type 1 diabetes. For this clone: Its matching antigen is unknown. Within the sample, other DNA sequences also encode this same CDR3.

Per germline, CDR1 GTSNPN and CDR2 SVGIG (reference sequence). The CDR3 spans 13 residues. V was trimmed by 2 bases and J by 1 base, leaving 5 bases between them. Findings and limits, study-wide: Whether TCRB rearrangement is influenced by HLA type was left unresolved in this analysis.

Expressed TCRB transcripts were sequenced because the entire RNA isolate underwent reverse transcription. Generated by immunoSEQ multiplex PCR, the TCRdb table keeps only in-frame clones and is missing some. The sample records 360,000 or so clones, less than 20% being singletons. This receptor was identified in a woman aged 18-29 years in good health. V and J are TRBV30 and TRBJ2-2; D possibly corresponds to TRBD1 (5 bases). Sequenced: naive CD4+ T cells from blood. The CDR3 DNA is TGTGCCTGGAGTACAGGGAACACCGGGGAGCTGTTTTTT. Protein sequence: CAWSTGNTGELFF. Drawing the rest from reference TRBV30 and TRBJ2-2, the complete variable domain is SQTIHQWPATLVQPVGSPLSLECTVEGTSNPNLYWYRQAAGRGLQLLFYSVGIGQISSEVPQNLSASRPQDRQFILSSKKLLLSDSGFYLCAWSTGNTGELFFGEGSRLTVL.